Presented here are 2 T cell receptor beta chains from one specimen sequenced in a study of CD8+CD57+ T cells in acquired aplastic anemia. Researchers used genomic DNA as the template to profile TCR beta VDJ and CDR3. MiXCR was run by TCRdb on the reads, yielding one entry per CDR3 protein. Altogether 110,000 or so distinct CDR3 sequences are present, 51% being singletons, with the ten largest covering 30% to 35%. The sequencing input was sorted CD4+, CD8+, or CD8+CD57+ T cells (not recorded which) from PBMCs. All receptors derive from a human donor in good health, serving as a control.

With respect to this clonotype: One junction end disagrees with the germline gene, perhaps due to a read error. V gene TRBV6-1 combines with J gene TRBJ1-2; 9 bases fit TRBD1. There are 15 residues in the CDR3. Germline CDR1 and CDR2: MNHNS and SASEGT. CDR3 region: CARLTGGIGNYGYAF. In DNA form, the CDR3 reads TGTGCCAGGCTTACAGGGGGCATCGGTAACTATGGCTACGCCTTC.

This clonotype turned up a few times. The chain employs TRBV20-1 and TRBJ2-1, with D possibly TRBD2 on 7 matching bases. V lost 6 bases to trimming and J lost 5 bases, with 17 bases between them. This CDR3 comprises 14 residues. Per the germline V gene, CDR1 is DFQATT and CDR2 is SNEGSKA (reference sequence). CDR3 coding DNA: TGCAGTGCGGTCGGGGGGCCCGTGAACAATGAGCAGTTCTTC. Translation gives CSAVGGPVNNEQFF.